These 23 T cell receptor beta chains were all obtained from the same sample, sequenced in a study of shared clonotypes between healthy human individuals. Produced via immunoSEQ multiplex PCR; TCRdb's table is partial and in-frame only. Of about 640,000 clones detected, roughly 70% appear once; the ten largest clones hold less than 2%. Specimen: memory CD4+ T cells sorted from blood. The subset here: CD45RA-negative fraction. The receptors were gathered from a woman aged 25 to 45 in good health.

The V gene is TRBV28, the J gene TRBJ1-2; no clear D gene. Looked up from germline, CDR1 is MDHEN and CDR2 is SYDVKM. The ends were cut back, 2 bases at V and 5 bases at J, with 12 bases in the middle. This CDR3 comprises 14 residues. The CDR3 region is CASSLVGIGYGYTF. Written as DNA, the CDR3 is TGTGCCAGCAGTTTAGTGGGCATAGGGTATGGCTACACCTTC.

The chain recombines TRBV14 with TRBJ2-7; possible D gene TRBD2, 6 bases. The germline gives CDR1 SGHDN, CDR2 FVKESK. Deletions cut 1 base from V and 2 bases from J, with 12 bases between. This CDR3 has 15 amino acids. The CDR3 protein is CASSQVLGGTYEQYF. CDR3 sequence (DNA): TGTGCCAGCAGCCAAGTTCTGGGCGGGACCTACGAGCAGTACTTC.

In nucleotides, the CDR3 is TGTGCCAGCAGCCGCGTTCTTAGCACAGATACGCAGTATTTT. This sequence encodes CASSRVLSTDTQYF. The chain carries TRBV13 and TRBJ2-3; D unclear. The CDR3 extends over 14 amino acids. The V end lost 5 bases, the J end lost 0 bases, and 9 bases lay between the germline ends. The germline V gene encodes CDR1 PRHDT and CDR2 FYEKMQ (reference sequence).

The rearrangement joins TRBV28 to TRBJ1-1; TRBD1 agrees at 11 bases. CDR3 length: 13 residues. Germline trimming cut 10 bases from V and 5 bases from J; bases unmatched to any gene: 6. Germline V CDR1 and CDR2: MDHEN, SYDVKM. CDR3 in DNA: TGTGCCACGGACAGGGGGCTGAGGACTGAAGCTTTCTTT. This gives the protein CATDRGLRTEAFF.

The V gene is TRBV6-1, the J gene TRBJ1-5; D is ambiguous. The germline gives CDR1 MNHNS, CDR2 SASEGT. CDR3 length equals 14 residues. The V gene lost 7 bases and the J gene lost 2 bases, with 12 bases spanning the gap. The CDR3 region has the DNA TGTGCCAGCAACCGACTCCCGGGCAATCAGCCCCAGCATTTT. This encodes CASNRLPGNQPQHF.

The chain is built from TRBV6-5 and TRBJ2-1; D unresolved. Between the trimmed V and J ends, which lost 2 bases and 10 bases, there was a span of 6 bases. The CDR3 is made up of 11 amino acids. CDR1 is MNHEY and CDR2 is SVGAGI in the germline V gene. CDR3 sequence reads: CASSYLGEQFF. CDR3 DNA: TGTGCCAGCAGTTACCTGGGCGAGCAGTTCTTC.

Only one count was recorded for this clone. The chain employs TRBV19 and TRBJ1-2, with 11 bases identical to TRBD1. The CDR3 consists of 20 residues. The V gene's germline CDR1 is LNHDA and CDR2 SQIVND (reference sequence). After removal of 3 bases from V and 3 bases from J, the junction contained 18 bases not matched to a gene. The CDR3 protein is CASSIHHGTGGRYEDYGYTF. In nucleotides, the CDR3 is TGTGCCAGTAGTATTCACCACGGGACAGGGGGAAGGTATGAAGACTATGGCTACACCTTC.

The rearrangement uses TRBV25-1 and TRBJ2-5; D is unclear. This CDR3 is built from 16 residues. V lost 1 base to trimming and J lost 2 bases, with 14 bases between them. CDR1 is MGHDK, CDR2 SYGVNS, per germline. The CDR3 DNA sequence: TGTGCCAGCAGTGAATTTGTGACACCTCGTCAAGAGACCCAGTACTTC. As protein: CASSEFVTPRQETQYF.

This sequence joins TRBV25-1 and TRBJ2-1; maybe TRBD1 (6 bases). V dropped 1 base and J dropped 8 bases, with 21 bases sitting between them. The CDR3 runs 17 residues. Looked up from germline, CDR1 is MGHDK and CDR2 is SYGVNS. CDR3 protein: CASSELGAHSLFHEQFF. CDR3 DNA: TGTGCCAGCAGTGAATTGGGGGCCCACTCTTTATTTCATGAGCAGTTCTTC.

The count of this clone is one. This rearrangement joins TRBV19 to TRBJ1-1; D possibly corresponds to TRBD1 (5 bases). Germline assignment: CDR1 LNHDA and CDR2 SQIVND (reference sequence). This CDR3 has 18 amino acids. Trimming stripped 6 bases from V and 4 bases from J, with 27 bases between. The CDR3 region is CASRARGAGKPFGTEAFF. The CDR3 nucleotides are TGTGCCAGTAGGGCCCGCGGGGCAGGTAAGCCGTTTGGCACTGAAGCTTTCTTT.

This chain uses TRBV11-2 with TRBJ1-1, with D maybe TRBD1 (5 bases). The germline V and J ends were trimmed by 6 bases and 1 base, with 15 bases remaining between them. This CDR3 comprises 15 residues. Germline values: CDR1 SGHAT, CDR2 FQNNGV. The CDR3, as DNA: TGTGCCAGCAGTATCGCCGGGGCCGGGAACACTGAAGCTTTCTTT. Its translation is CASSIAGAGNTEAFF.

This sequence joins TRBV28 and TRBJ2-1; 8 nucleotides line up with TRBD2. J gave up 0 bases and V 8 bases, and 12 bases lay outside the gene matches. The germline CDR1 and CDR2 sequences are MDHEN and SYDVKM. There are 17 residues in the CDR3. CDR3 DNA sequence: TGTGCCAGCGTCCGGGGGGGCCTAGCTAGCTCCTACAATGAGCAGTTCTTC. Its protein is CASVRGGLASSYNEQFF.

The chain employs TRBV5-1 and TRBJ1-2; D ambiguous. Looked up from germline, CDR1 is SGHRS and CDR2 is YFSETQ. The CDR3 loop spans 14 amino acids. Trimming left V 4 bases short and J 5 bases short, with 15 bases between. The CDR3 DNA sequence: TGCGCCAGCAGCCCTGGCGGCAGATTTTATGGCTACACCTTC. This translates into CASSPGGRFYGYTF.

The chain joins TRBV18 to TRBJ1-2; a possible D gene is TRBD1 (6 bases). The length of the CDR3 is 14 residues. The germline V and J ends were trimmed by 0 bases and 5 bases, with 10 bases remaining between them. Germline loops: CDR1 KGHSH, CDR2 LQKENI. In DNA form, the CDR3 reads TGTGCCAGCTCACCACCGGGACAAGCGTATGGCTACACCTTC. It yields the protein CASSPPGQAYGYTF.

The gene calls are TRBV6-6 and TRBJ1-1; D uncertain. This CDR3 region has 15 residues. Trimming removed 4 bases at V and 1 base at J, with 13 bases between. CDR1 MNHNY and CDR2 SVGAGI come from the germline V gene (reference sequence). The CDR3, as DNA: TGTGCCAGCAGTTCTAACCAAGAAGGGAACACTGAAGCTTTCTTT. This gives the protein CASSSNQEGNTEAFF.

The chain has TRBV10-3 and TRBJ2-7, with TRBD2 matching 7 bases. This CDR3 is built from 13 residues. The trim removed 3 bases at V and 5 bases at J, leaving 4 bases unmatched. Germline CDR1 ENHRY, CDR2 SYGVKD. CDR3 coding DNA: TGTGCCATCAGTGACGGGACTAACAACGAGCAGTACTTC. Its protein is CAISDGTNNEQYF.

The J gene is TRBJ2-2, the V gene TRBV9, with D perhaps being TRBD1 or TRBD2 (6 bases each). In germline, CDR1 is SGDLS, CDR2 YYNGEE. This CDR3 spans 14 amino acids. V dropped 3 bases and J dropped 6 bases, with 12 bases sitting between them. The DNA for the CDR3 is TGTGCCAGCAGCGGGAGGGGGACCCCCGGGGAGCTGTTTTTT. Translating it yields CASSGRGTPGELFF.

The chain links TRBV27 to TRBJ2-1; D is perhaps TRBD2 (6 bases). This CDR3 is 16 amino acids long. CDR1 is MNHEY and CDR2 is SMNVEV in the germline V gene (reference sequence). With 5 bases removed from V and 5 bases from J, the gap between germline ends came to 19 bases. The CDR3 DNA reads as TGTGCCAGCAGTCCAGTAAACTGGGGGGAGGACAATGAGCAGTTCTTC. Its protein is CASSPVNWGEDNEQFF.

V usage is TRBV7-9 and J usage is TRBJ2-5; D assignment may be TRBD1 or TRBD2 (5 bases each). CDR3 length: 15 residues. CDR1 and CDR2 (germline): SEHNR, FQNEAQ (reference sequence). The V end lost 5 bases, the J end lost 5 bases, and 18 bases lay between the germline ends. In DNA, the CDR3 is TGTGCCAGCAGCCCGGAAGGGGACCCAGGGGAGACCCAGTACTTC. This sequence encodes CASSPEGDPGETQYF.

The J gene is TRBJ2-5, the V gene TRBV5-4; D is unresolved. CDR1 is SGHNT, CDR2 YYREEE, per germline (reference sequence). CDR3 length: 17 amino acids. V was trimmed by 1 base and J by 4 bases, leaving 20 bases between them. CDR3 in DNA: TGTGCCAGCAGCTTGCCTAACGTGGCTACGAATGTAGAGACCCAGTACTTC. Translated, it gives CASSLPNVATNVETQYF.

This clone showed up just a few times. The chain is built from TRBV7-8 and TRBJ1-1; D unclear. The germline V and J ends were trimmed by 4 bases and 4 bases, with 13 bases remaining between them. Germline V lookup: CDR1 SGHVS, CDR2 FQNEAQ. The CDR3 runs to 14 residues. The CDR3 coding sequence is TGTGCCAGCAGCTCCCAACTTCTGGGCACTGAAGCTTTCTTT. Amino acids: CASSSQLLGTEAFF. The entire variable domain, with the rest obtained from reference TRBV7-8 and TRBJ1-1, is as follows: GAGVSQSPRYKVAKRGQDVALRCDPISGHVSLFWYQQALGQGPEFLTYFQNEAQLDKSGLPSDRFFAERPEGSVSTLKIQRTQQEDSAVYLCASSSQLLGTEAFFGQGTRLTVV.

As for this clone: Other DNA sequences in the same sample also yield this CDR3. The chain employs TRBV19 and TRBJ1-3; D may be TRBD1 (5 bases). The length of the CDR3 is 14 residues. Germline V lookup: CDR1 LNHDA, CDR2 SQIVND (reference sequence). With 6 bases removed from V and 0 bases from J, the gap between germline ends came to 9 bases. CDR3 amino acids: CASSMTDSGNTIYF. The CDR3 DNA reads TGTGCCAGTAGCATGACAGACTCTGGAAACACCATATATTTT. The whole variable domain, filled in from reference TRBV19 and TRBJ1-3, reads DGGITQSPKYLFRKEGQNVTLSCEQNLNHDAMYWYRQDPGQGLRLIYYSQIVNDFQKGDIAEGYSVSREKKESFPLTVTSAQKNPTAFYLCASSMTDSGNTIYFGEGSWLTVV.

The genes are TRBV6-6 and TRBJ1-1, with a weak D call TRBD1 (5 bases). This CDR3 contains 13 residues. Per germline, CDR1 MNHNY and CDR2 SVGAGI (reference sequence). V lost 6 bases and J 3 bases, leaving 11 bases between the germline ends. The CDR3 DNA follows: TGTGCCAGCAGAGCGGACACCCACACTGAAGCTTTCTTT. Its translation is CASRADTHTEAFF.